This T cell receptor (beta chain) was retrieved from a study of T cells in Graves' hyperthyroidism and ophthalmopathy (dated by TCRdb to the late 2010s). About the investigation overall: Peripheral blood samples were taken at the time of initial diagnosis, prior to any treatment. To identify TCR V-J signatures that set the groups apart, the researchers used a discovery cohort of about a hundred patients, made up of 43 with Graves' ophthalmopathy and 57 with stable Graves' hyperthyroidism. Prospective prediction of ophthalmopathy was tested in an independent validation cohort consisting of 18 to 20 hyperthyroidism patients and more than 15 patients who later progressed to ophthalmopathy. The 80 to 100 discovery patients were randomly divided into training and test sets at a 7:3 ratio. In more than 5 Graves' hyperthyroidism patients, the study also compared T-cell repertoires from thyroid tissue with T-cell repertoires from blood. Following sampling, methimazole starting at 30 mg daily was given to hyperthyroidism patients, and high-dose intravenous methylprednisolone was given to ophthalmopathy patients. The paper describes TCR Vbeta CDR3 sequencing of 135 peripheral blood samples, made up of approximately 40 ophthalmopathy patients, approximately 76 hyperthyroidism patients and 17 progressor patients. The research as a whole found: Sample size was not statistically predetermined, and blinding of investigators to group allocation was not performed. In validation, progression to ophthalmopathy was predicted by the model with nearly 71% sensitivity and roughly 76% specificity, a median of 6.5 months before onset. Most expanded thyroid clonotypes (frequency above 0.001) were also detected in blood, a finding suggesting that blood repertoires may reflect thyroid immune responses. A 13 V-J signature model separated ophthalmopathy from stable hyperthyroidism, with around 90% sensitivity and 81.08% specificity in cross-validation and 80%/75% in testing.

For CDR1 and CDR2, the germline V gene lists MNHEY and SVGEGT. The CDR3 goes from the cysteine to the phenylalanine over 14 residues. Only the CDR3 portion is preserved as DNA: 42 bases, with reading frame beginning at the first base. Trimming takes 8 bases off V and 6 bases off J; junction bases not matched to a gene: 9. Stable Graves' hyperthyroidism was defined as the absence of progression to ophthalmopathy over 18 months of follow-up. Hyperthyroidism patients were aged 18 to 65 years and newly diagnosed, with disease duration of less than 2 months. The study excluded patients with uncontrolled infections, other autoimmune diseases, pregnancy or lactation. Diagnoses relied on clinical symptoms, serum thyroxine and TRAb, thyroid ultrasound and orbital computed tomography. PBMCs were isolated from about 10 ml of fresh peripheral blood by Ficoll-Paque density gradient centrifugation. Total RNA was extracted using Trizol reagent, and RNA quality was assessed on an Agilent 2100 Bioanalyzer.

To note about this clonotype: The target of this receptor is not known. Qualities for individual bases were not recorded, and no much larger clone is one base off.

Amplification of TCR beta CDR3 regions was carried out from RNA transcripts. A first-round RT-PCR of the TCR CDR3 used the HTBI primer set with the Qiagen OneStep RT-PCR kit. The libraries were constructed in a second round of multiplex PCR and then size-selected and purified. Libraries were sequenced paired-end with 100 bp reads on an Illumina HiSeq2000. Per the source publication's procedure: Raw data were processed with SOAPnuke, discarding reads with adapters, uncalled bases, mean Phred below 15, or no exact constant-primer or identifier match. High-quality paired reads were merged using COPE v1.2.5, and each unique nucleotide sequence was defined as a clonotype. Clonotypes were aligned to IMGT TRBV, TRBD and TRBJ reference segments using MiTCR v1.1. The analysis was restricted to V-J combinations with a frequency above 0.0001, which together covered 99% to 99.2% of the repertoires. A TCS score was defined as the ratio of F50 (clonal expansion) to E x V (chaos), with BLOSUM62-based TCRdist applied between CDR3 peptides within each V-J. Welch's t-statistics and random forest reduced fewer than 600 V-J features to roughly 13, which were used in a naive Bayes classifier (R e1071). Thyroid-blood repertoire similarity was quantified with the Morisita-Horn index. Starting from the raw public reads, TCRdb applied fastp trimming at Q25, assembled clones with MiXCR and retained in-frame beta chains. Entries are consolidated by CDR3 protein sequence, retaining the most common genes and DNA. The V and J calls, along with clone size, are taken from TCRdb and not from the paper's own processing. Recorded for this sample are hundreds of thousands of distinct CDR3 sequences; over 35% of them occurred a single time. The ten largest clonotypes hold 8.9% of the sample.

The chain is assembled from TRBV6-2 or TRBV6-3 and TRBJ2-2, with TRBD1 identical over 7 junction bases. The specimen sequenced was blood. The receptor's source is a man aged 18 to 35 with Graves' hyperthyroidism. CDR3 loop: CASDDRDGPGELFF. The DNA sequence reads TGTGCCAGCGACGACAGGGACGGGCCCGGGGAGCTGTTTTTT.